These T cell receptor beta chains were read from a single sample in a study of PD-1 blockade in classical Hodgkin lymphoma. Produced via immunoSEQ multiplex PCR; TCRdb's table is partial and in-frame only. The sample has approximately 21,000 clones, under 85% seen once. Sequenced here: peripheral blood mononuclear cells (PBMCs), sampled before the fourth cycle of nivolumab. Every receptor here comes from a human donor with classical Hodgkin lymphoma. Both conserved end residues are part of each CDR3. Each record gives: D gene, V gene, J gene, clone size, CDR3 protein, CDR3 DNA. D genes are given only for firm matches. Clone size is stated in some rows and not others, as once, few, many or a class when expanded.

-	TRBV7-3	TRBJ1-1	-	CASSLGMNTEAFF	TGTGCCAGCAGCTTAGGTATGAACACTGAAGCTTTCTTT
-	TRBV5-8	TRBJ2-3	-	CASSGGTVNTDTQYF	TGTGCCAGCAGCGGCGGGACGGTGAACACAGATACGCAGTATTTT
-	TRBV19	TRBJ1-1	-	CASRYTGSGTEAFF	TGTGCCAGTAGGTACACCGGTAGCGGCACTGAAGCTTTCTTT
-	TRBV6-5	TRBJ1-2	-	CASSSTWSLNYGYTF	TGTGCCAGCAGTTCTACCTGGTCTCTTAACTATGGCTACACCTTC
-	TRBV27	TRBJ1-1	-	CASSHRERNTEAFF	TGTGCCAGCAGTCACCGGGAAAGGAACACTGAAGCTTTCTTT
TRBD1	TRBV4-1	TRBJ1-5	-	CASSQARSGTGLYPQHF	TGCGCCAGCAGCCAAGCCAGAAGTGGGACAGGCCTATATCCCCAGCATTTT
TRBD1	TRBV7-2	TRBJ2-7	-	CASRPPTGVEQYF	TGTGCCAGCAGACCTCCGACAGGGGTCGAGCAGTACTTC
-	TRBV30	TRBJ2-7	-	CAWRASGSNEQYF	TGTGCCTGGAGGGCCTCAGGGTCTAACGAGCAGTACTTC
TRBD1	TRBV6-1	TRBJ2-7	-	CASSSGTAPYEQYF	TGTGCCAGCAGCTCCGGGACAGCACCCTACGAGCAGTACTTC
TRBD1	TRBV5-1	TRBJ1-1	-	CASSDHRGSNTEAFF	TGCGCCAGCAGCGATCACAGGGGCTCGAACACTGAAGCTTTCTTT
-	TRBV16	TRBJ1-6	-	CASHGNNNSPLHF	TGTGCCAGCCATGGCAATAATAATTCACCCCTCCACTTT
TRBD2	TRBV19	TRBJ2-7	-	CASRSTSGYSYEQYF	TGTGCCAGTAGATCAACTAGCGGGTACTCCTACGAGCAGTACTTC
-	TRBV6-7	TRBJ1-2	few	CASSPDGGNYGYTF	TGTGCCAGCAGTCCAGACGGTGGCAACTATGGCTACACCTTC
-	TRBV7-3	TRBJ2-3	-	CASSSLGTQYF	TGTGCCAGCAGCTCCCTTGGTACGCAGTATTTT
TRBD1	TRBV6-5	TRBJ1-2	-	CASSVDRGSGYTF	TGTGCCAGCAGTGTGGACAGGGGTAGCGGCTACACCTTC
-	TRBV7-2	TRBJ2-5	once	CASSLEQTQYF	TGTGCCAGCAGCTTAGAACAGACCCAGTACTTC
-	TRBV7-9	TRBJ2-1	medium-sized	CASSLSLSTYTYNEQFF	TGTGCCAGCAGCTTATCTCTTTCGACATATACCTACAATGAGCAGTTCTTC
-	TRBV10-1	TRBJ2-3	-	CASSPIERVVTDTQYF	TGCGCCAGCAGCCCGATAGAGCGGGTTGTCACAGATACGCAGTATTTT
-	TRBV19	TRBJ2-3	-	CASSRRALSGGTDTQYF	TGTGCCAGTAGTCGCCGGGCCCTTTCGGGAGGCACAGATACGCAGTATTTT
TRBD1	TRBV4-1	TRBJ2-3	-	CASSHLPGQGFSDTQYF	TGCGCCAGCAGCCATTTACCGGGACAGGGTTTTTCGGATACGCAGTATTTT
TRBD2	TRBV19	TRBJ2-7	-	CASSLEAGGTGQQYF	TGTGCCAGTAGTCTTGAAGCGGGAGGTACCGGGCAGCAGTACTTC
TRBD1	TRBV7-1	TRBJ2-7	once	CASSYPGTGGNEQYF	TGTGCCAGCAGCTATCCCGGGACAGGGGGGAACGAGCAGTACTTC
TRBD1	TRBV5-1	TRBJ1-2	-	CASSLARQGDNYGYTF	TGCGCCAGCAGCTTGGCGCGACAGGGGGACAACTATGGCTACACCTTC
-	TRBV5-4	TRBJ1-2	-	CASSYEHSINYGYTF	TGTGCCAGCAGCTACGAACACTCGATTAACTATGGCTACACCTTC
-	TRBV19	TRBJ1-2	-	CASSRSSYGYTF	TGTGCCAGTAGTCGATCTTCCTATGGCTACACCTTC
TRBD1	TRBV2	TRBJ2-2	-	CASRQDRAGELFF	TGTGCCAGCAGACAAGACAGGGCCGGGGAGCTGTTTTTT
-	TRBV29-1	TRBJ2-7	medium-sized	CSGIGGAEQYF	TGCAGCGGTATAGGTGGGGCGGAGCAGTACTTC